The present T cell receptor beta chain was sequenced within a study of T-cell memory formation after mild COVID-19. About the research overall: Clusters of TCRs were largely donor specific. Study-level findings and limits: Pre-infection memory carried some responding clones, suggesting that cross-reactive memory joined. Clones that contracted from day 15 to 85 had balanced CD4/CD8; later expanders were CD4+ biased.

TCRdb passed the 5' RACE reads through MiXCR, listing each CDR3 protein once. The top ten clones hold about a fifth of a sample with approximately 250,000 distinct CDR3 sequences, 15% to 20% of them seen once. Worth noting for this clonotype: The target antigen is unknown.

Sequencing was performed on PBMCs or a T cell subset sorted from them (not recorded which). The TCR comes from a man younger than 30 who had mild COVID-19 (a few samples of this study predate the infection). Cell type and time point are not known.

The CDR3 spells CASSPYSGGPTQYF. Here the CDR3 DNA reads TGTGCCAGCAGTCCGTATTCGGGGGGGCCTACGCAGTATTTT. The chain is built from TRBV5-6 and TRBJ2-3; 8 bases map to TRBD2. With 5 bases clipped from V and 8 bases from J, the junction kept 10 bases outside the gene matches. Germline assignment: CDR1 SGHDT and CDR2 YYEEEE. The CDR3 sequence is 14 residues long.